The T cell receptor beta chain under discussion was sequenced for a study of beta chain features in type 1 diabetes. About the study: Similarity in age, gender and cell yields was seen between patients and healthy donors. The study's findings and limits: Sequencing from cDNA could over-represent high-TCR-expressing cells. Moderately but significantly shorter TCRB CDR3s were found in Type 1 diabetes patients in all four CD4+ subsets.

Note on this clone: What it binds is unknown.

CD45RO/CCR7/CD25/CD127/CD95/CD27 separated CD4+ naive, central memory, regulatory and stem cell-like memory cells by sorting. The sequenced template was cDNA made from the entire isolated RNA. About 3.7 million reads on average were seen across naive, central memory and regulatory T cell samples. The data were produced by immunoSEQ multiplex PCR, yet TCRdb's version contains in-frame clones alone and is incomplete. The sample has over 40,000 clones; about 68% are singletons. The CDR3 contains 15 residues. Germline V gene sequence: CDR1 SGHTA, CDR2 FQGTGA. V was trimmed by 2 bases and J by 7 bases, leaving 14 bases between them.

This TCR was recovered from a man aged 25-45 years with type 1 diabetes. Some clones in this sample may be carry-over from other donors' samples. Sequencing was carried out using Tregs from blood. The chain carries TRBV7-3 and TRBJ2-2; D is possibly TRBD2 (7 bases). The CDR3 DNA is TGTGCCAGCAGCTTATCGGGGGGCGAAGTCGGGGAGCTGTTTTTT. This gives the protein CASSLSGGEVGELFF. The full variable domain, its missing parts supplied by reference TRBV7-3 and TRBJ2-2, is GAGVSQTPSNKVTEKGKYVELRCDPISGHTALYWYRQSLGQGPEFLIYFQGTGAADDSGLPNDRFFAVRPEGSVSTLKIQRTERGDSAVYLCASSLSGGEVGELFFGEGSRLTVL.